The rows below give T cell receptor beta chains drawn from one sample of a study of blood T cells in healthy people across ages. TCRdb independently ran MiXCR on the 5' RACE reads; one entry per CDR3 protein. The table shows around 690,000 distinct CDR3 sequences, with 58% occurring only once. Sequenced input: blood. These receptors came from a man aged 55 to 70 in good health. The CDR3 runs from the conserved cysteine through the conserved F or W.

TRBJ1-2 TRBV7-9 CASSFLRGGYTF
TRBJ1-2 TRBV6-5 CASNIGQANYGCTF
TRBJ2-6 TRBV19 CASSVLGTGLGGANVLTF
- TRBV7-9 CASSWGQGVDEQYF
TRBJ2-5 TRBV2 CASSPQGAREQYF
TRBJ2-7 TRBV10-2 CASSESDEQYF
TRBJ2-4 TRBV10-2 CASSPDRKNIQYF
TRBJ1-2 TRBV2 CTSTTHLLTGPYGYTF
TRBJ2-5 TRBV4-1 CASSQDGVGETQYF
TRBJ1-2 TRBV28 CASTNWDRGVYGYTF
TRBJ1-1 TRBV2 CASSAGTASLNTEAFF
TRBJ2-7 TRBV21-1 CASSKIGGTGKAYF
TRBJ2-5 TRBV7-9 CASSANPAAGYNEQYF
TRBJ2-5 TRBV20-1 CSARADGRKTQYF
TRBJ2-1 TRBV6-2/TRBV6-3 CASSYEAGGYNEQFF
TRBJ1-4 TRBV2 CASSAIGEKLFF
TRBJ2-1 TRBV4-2 CASSPRKGTYNEQFF
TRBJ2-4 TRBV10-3 CAISAGTSGAAKYF
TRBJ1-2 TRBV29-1 CSVVPGGDYGYTF
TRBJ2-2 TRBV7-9 CASSGRSGSNTGELFF
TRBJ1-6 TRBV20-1 CSARVGYNSPLHF
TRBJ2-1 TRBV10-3 CAISDNSALYNEQFF
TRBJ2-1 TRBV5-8 CASNGRRRNEQFF
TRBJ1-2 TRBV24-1 CATSAGTPYGYTF
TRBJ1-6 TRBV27 CASSRPTGTGPRSPLHF
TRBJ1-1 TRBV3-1 CASSQGWNRGEAFF
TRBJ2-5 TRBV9 CASSPSGVQTLETQYF
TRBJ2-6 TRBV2 CASRTDSSGANVLTF
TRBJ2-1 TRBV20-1 CSARRGGLWEQFF
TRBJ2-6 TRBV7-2 CASSSHHYSGANVLTF
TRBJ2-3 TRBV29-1 CSARRGSSTDTQYF
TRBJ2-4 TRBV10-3 CAISESQGDVKNIQYF
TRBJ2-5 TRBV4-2 CASSQDYGLAGVETQYF
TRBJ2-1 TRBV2 CASMFDRGTYNEQFF
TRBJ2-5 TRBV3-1 CASSQDRQGRETQYF
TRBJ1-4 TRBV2 CASTRYEKLFF
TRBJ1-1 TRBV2 CASRRRRGTEAFF
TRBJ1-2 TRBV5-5 CASSFRRDSECGYTF
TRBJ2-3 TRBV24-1 CATSAIDRGSTDTQYF
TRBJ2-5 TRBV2 CASRYTVGEQYF
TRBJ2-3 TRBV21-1 CASSKARARSGTDTQYF
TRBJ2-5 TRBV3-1 CASSQPGLAGGQETQYF
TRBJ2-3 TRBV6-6 CASSYVGGGTHGTQYF
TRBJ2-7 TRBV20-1 CSARLPTGYEQYF
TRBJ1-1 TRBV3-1 CASSQDRAMNTEAFF
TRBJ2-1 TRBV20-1 CSALTDRVYNEQFF
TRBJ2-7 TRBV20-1 CSALRDVRSEQYF
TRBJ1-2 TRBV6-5 CASSFGNGYTF
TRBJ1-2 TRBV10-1 CASSTTGNYGYTF
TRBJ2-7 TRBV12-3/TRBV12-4 CASRTGAGISYEQYF
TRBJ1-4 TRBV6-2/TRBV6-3 CASSTRHRTTNEKLFF
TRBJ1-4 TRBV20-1 CSARDLGTGNEKLFF